The clone carrying this T cell receptor (beta chain) came up once. Its antigen is currently unknown. TCRdb called the RT-PCR reads again in MiXCR, with one record for every CDR3 protein. The data hold roughly 570 distinct CDR3 sequences, with 80% to 85% observed a single time. This record belongs to a study of yellow fever vaccine responses in identical twins. Overall study findings and caveats: Twins' vaccine T cell responses reportedly seemed partly convergent and partly personalized.

Per the germline V gene, CDR1 is SQVTM and CDR2 is ANQGSEA. The V and J ends lost 6 bases and 0 bases respectively, with 10 bases between them. The CDR3 contains 13 residues. The chain is built from TRBV29-1 and TRBJ2-3; maybe TRBD1 (6 bases). The TCR sequence derives from a female donor who received the yellow fever vaccine. Sequencing used T cells from blood (PBMCs), unsorted or a sorted subset (not recorded which), obtained before or after yellow fever vaccination (not recorded which). The CDR3 sequence: CSVGQSSTDTQYF. CDR3 nucleotide sequence: TGCAGCGTAGGACAGTCTAGCACAGATACGCAGTATTTT.